This paragraph reports one T cell receptor beta chain. The sample originates from a study of T cells after yellow fever vaccination. One entry per CDR3 protein, called by TCRdb with MiXCR from the 5' RACE reads. This table holds some 600,000 distinct CDR3 sequences, 9% to 15% found once. This CDR3 contains 12 residues. Germline V gene data show CDR1 as SQVTM and CDR2 as ANQGSEA. V was trimmed by 0 bases and J by 10 bases, leaving 10 bases between them. The chain is built from TRBV29-1 and TRBJ2-1, with no clear D. The TCR sequence derives from a man aged 25-40 years who received the YFV17D yellow fever vaccine. The specimen comprised PBMCs, sampled on the day of the yellow fever booster vaccination. CDR3 in DNA: TGCAGCGTTGAAGACGCCCGCGACGAGCAGTTCTTC. It is translated as CSVEDARDEQFF.